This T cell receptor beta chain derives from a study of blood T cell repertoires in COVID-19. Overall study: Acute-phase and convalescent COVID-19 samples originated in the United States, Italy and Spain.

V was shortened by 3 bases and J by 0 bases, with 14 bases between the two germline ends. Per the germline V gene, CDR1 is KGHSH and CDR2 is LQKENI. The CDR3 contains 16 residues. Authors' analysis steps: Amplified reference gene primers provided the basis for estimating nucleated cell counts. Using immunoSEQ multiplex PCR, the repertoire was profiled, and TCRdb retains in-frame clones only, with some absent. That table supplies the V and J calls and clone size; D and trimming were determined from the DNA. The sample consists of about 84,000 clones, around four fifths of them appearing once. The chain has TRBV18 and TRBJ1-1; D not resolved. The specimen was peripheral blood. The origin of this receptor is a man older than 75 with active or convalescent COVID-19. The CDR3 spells CASSPSGFSLNTEAFF. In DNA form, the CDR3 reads TGTGCCAGCTCACCCAGCGGGTTCAGCCTGAACACTGAAGCTTTCTTT.